This record looks at one T cell receptor (beta chain) sequence and its context. Its matching antigen is unknown. The data were taken from a study of CD8 T cells in ankylosing spondylitis. Whole-study results and caveats: As for the disease-linked clones, they showed a CD8+ phenotype and occurred at relatively low frequencies in peripheral blood. Matched synovial fluid from ankylosing spondylitis patients was reported to be enriched for disease-linked clones. Ankylosing spondylitis blood appeared to carry a characteristic TCR beta motif of several highly homologous variants.

Making the TCR beta libraries involved quantitative 5'-RACE with molecular barcodes. MiXCR, applied by TCRdb to the 5' RACE reads, yields one record per CDR3 protein. The data contain under 250,000 distinct CDR3 sequences, about 7.3% of them singletons. Source material: blood, either unsorted or a sorted T cell fraction (not recorded which). The sequence came from a male donor with ankylosing spondylitis.

The CDR3 DNA follows: TGTGCCAGCAGGCCGACAGAAGGAGGAGGTTATGAGCAGTTCTTC. Amino acids: CASRPTEGGGYEQFF. The chain has TRBV6-1 and TRBJ2-1; D might be TRBD1 or TRBD2, each matching 5 bases. Between the trimmed V and J ends, which lost 6 bases and 8 bases, there was a span of 20 bases. The CDR3 covers 15 residues. Germline V lookup: CDR1 MNHNS, CDR2 SASEGT.